This TCR beta chain stems from a study of blood T cell repertoires in COVID-19. Study-wide context: Nucleic acid was either cDNA or gDNA, and it came from T cells, B-cell-depleted T cells, or PBMCs.

Sequencing used immunoSEQ multiplex PCR; TCRdb keeps in-frame clones, though not all of them. The data show approximately 270,000 clones, about 85% seen once. CDR1 and CDR2 (germline): GTSNPN, SVGIG (reference sequence). Losses at the gene ends were 2 bases for V and 5 bases for J; bases not matched to a gene: 8. The CDR3 is 16 amino acids. The sequenced material came from peripheral blood. The chain employs TRBV30 and TRBJ2-1; 11 positions match TRBD2. The TCR sequence derives from a human donor with COVID-19, enrolled during active disease. The donor label of this sample is uncertain. The CDR3 reads CAWSYPTSGINNEQFF. The CDR3 nucleotides are TGTGCCTGGAGTTATCCGACTAGCGGGATTAACAATGAGCAGTTCTTC.